What follows are 16 T cell receptor beta chains derived from one specimen sequenced in a study of T cells in localized non-small cell lung cancer. Some clones are missing from TCRdb's copy, which holds only in-frame ones; the method was immunoSEQ multiplex PCR. The table includes more than 2,500 clones, about 26% detected once. The source was lung tumor tissue, collected before any cancer treatment. The receptor source for this set is a female donor of 60 years or more with stage II squamous cell lung carcinoma.

The V and J genes are TRBV5-1 and TRBJ2-7, with 7 bases fitting TRBD2. Germline values: CDR1 SGHRS, CDR2 YFSETQ. CDR3 size: 14 residues. V trimming: 6 bases; J trimming: 2 bases; junction bases outside the gene matches: 8. DNA of the CDR3: TGCGCCAGCAACGGCGGGGGAGGGACCTACGAGCAGTACTTC. Its translation: CASNGGGGTYEQYF.

This chain connects TRBV10-1 to TRBJ2-2; D not resolved. The CDR3 totals 15 residues. The ends were cut back, 6 bases at V and 1 base at J, with 12 bases in the middle. The germline V gene encodes CDR1 WNHNN and CDR2 SYGVQD (reference sequence). The CDR3 DNA follows: TGCGCCAGCAGCGAAAGACCCGGGAACACCGGGGAGCTGTTTTTT. The encoded protein is CASSERPGNTGELFF.

This clone was seen only once. This rearrangement joins TRBV5-1 to TRBJ1-3, with D possibly TRBD1 on 5 matching bases. Germline V lookup: CDR1 SGHRS, CDR2 YFSETQ. The CDR3 is made up of 15 amino acids. V was cut by 4 bases and J by 4 bases, with 15 bases left in between. CDR3 residues: CASSPGSGSGNTIYF. CDR3 DNA sequence: TGCGCCAGCAGCCCGGGTTCAGGGTCAGGAAACACCATATATTTT. The whole variable domain, filled in from reference TRBV5-1 and TRBJ1-3, reads KAGVTQTPRYLIKTRGQQVTLSCSPISGHRSVSWYQQTPGQGLQFLFEYFSETQRNKGNFPGRFSGRQFSNSRSEMNVSTLELGDSALYLCASSPGSGSGNTIYFGEGSWLTVV.

This chain connects TRBV7-4 to TRBJ2-7; D tentatively fits TRBD1 or TRBD2 (5 bases each). V was clipped by 5 bases and J by 0 bases, with 14 bases between them. The length of the CDR3 is 15 residues. From germline, CDR1 is SGHVT and CDR2 SQSDAQ. CDR3 sequence: CASSEGTRSSYEQYF. For the CDR3, the DNA is TGTGCCAGCAGCGAGGGGACGCGGAGCTCCTACGAGCAGTACTTC. Full variable domain (missing parts from reference TRBV7-4 and TRBJ2-7): GAGVSQSPRYKVAKRGRDVALRCDSISGHVTLYWYRQTLGQGSEVLTYSQSDAQRDKSGRPSGRFSAERPERSVSTLKIQRTEQGDSAVYLCASSEGTRSSYEQYFGPGTRLTVT.

The CDR3 DNA reads as TGTGCCAGCAGTTTACAGTCCTACGAGCAGTACTTC. As protein: CASSLQSYEQYF. J is TRBJ2-7 and V is TRBV28, with D unresolved. V lost 2 bases and J lost 1, with 3 bases in between. CDR3 length: 12 residues. Germline CDR1 is MDHEN and CDR2 is SYDVKM. Using reference TRBV28 and TRBJ2-7 for the parts outside the CDR3, the full variable domain is DVKVTQSSRYLVKRTGEKVFLECVQDMDHENMFWYRQDPGLGLRLIYFSYDVKMKEKGDIPEGYSVSREKKERFSLILESASTNQTSMYLCASSLQSYEQYFGPGTRLTVT.

Judged by abundance, this clone is medium-sized. The rearrangement joins TRBV4-1 to TRBJ1-1; D is unresolved. V was clipped by 0 bases and J by 4 bases, with 15 bases between them. This CDR3 has 16 residues. CDR1 is MGHRA, CDR2 YSYEKL, per germline. The CDR3 DNA reads TGCGCCAGCAGCCAAGACCCCCCCCCTTTTCGCACTGAAGCTTTCTTT. Translating gives CASSQDPPPFRTEAFF.

Judged by abundance, this clone is medium-sized. The chain couples TRBV9 to TRBJ2-7; possible D gene TRBD2, 6 bases. V was clipped by 5 bases and J by 3 bases, with 18 bases between them. The germline V gene has CDR1 SGDLS and CDR2 YYNGEE. The CDR3 loop spans 15 amino acids. The CDR3 protein is CASSGSRAGLYEQYF. CDR3 nucleotides: TGTGCCAGCAGTGGAAGCCGGGCGGGGCTCTACGAGCAGTACTTC.

The J gene is TRBJ2-7, the V gene TRBV14; D unresolved. The germline V gene has CDR1 SGHDN and CDR2 FVKESK. The CDR3 has 12 residues. Trimming removed 5 bases at V and 5 bases at J, with 10 bases between. In DNA form, the CDR3 reads TGTGCCAGCAGCGGGTCCGGACACGAGCAGTACTTC. Its protein product is CASSGSGHEQYF. The full variable domain, in which reference TRBV14 and TRBJ2-7 provide the parts outside the CDR3, is EAGVTQFPSHSVIEKGQTVTLRCDPISGHDNLYWYRRVMGKEIKFLLHFVKESKQDESGMPNNRFLAERTGGTYSTLKVQPAELEDSGVYFCASSGSGHEQYFGPGTRLTVT.

J is TRBJ1-5 and V is TRBV6-7, with D maybe TRBD1 (5 bases). TRBV6-7 is noted as an ORF with a role that remains uncertain. The CDR3 consists of 13 residues. With 2 bases removed from V and 5 bases from J, the gap between germline ends came to 7 bases. The CDR3 DNA is TGTGCCAGCAGTTACGGGGCATATCAGCCCCAGCATTTT. It encodes CASSYGAYQPQHF.

By sample fraction, this clone is large. The CDR3 bases are TGTGCCAGCAGCCAGACTAGCGGGCTCTACAATGAGCAGTTCTTC. Amino acids: CASSQTSGLYNEQFF. The chain links TRBV6-8 to TRBJ2-1; 10 bases line up with TRBD2. The length of the CDR3 is 15 residues. V lost 6 bases, J lost 3 bases, and 5 bases stayed unmatched. Germline assignment: CDR1 MNHGY and CDR2 SAAAGT.

This chain uses TRBV28 with TRBJ1-1; D remains unclear. Between the trimmed V and J ends, which lost 2 bases and 0 bases, there was a span of 10 bases. The CDR3 consists of 15 residues. Germline CDR1 MDHEN, CDR2 SYDVKM. The CDR3, as DNA: TGTGCCAGCAGTTTAAATTTGGGATTGAACACTGAAGCTTTCTTT. Its translation: CASSLNLGLNTEAFF.

This clone counts as large. The chain combines TRBV6-8 with TRBJ1-1; no reliable D call. Per the germline V gene, CDR1 is MNHGY and CDR2 is SAAAGT. V was clipped by 10 bases and J by 2 bases, with 23 bases between them. The CDR3 consists of 16 residues. CDR3 region: CAIMDRESRFNTEAFF. The CDR3 DNA follows: TGTGCCATCATGGATAGGGAGAGCCGTTTTAACACTGAAGCTTTCTTT.

V and J are TRBV19 and TRBJ1-1; 7 nucleotides align to TRBD1. In germline, CDR1 is LNHDA, CDR2 SQIVND (reference sequence). This CDR3 region has 15 residues. With V trimmed by 6 bases and J by 3 bases, 10 bases remained unmatched. CDR3 DNA sequence: TGTGCCAGTAGCCCAAGACAGGGATCGGACACTGAAGCTTTCTTT. This codes for CASSPRQGSDTEAFF.

This clone is medium-sized within its sample. The V call is TRBV11-3, the J call TRBJ2-2, with D maybe TRBD1 (6 bases). With 5 bases removed from V and 3 bases from J, the gap between germline ends came to 25 bases. The CDR3 has 19 amino acids. Per germline, CDR1 SGHNT and CDR2 YENEEA. The CDR3 nucleotides read TGTGCCAGCAGCCGGCTCCAGGGACACGCCGAATCCTACACCGGGGAGCTGTTTTTT. Translation: CASSRLQGHAESYTGELFF.

This clone was counted a few times. The chain's CDR3 is CASSDGLEATEAFF. The CDR3 DNA reads as TGCGCCAGCAGTGATGGACTGGAAGCCACTGAAGCTTTCTTT. The chain is built from TRBV10-2 and TRBJ1-1; D is uncertain. V was shortened by 3 bases and J by 4 bases, with 12 bases between the two germline ends. CDR1 and CDR2 from the germline V gene are WSHSY and SAAADI. The CDR3 runs 14 residues.

This clone was picked up a small number of times. The CDR3 loop is CASSLVTVRYGYTF. The DNA for the CDR3 is TGTGCCAGCAGCCTTGTGACGGTGCGCTATGGCTACACCTTC. V is TRBV28 and J is TRBJ1-2; D gene ambiguous. CDR3 size: 14 residues. The germline V gene has CDR1 MDHEN and CDR2 SYDVKM. V was trimmed by 6 bases and J by 4 bases, leaving 15 bases between them.